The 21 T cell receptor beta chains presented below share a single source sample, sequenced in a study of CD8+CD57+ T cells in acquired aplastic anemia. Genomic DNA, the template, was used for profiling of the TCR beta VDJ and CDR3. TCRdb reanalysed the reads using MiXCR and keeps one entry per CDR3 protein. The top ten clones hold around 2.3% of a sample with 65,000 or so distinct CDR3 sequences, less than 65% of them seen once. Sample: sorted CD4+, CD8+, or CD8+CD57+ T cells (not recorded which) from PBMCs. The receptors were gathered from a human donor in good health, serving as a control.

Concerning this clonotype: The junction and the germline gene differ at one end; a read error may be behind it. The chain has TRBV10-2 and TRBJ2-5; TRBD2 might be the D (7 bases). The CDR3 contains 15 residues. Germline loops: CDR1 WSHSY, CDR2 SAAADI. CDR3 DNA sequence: TGCGCCATCAGTGAGAGTGGCGGGGGCAGAGGTGACCAGTACTTC. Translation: CAISESGGGRGDQYF.

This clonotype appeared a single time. This CDR3 reads CASSDRGGIYEQYF. CDR3 bases: TGTGCCAGTAGTGACAGGGGGGGGATATACGAGCAGTACTTC. V gene TRBV19 combines with J gene TRBJ2-7, with TRBD1 matching 9 bases. The V gene's germline CDR1 is LNHDA and CDR2 SQIVND (reference sequence). The V gene end was trimmed by 5 bases and the J gene end by 4 bases; junction bases not matched to a gene: 6. This CDR3 contains 14 residues. Based on the CDR3 plus reference TRBV19 and TRBJ2-7, the full variable domain is DGGITQSPKYLFRKEGQNVTLSCEQNLNHDAMYWYRQDPGQGLRLIYYSQIVNDFQKGDIAEGYSVSREKKESFPLTVTSAQKNPTAFYLCASSDRGGIYEQYFGPGTRLTVT.

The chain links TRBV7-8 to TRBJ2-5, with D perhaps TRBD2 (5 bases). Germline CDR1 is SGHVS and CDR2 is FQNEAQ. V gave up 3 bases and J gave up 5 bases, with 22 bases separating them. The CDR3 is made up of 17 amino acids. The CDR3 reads CASSLTEALGSSETQYF. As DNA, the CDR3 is TGTGCCAGCAGCTTGACGGAGGCTTTGGGATCATCGGAGACCCAGTACTTC.

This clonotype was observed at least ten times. In DNA form, the CDR3 reads TGTGCCAGCAGTTTCAAATTTGGGAGCAATCAGCCCCAGCATTTT. Translating gives CASSFKFGSNQPQHF. The genes are TRBV6-5 and TRBJ1-5; unclear D gene. This CDR3 has 15 residues. V gave up 4 bases and J gave up 1 base, with 11 bases separating them. CDR1 MNHEY and CDR2 SVGAGI come from the germline V gene.

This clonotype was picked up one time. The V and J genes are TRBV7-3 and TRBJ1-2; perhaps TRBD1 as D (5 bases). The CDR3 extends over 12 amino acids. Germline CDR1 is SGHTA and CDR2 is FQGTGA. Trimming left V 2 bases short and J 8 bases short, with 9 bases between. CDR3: CASSLPGRGYTF. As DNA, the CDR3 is TGTGCCAGCAGCTTACCGGGACGAGGCTACACCTTC. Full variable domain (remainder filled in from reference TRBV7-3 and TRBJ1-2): GAGVSQTPSNKVTEKGKYVELRCDPISGHTALYWYRQSLGQGPEFLIYFQGTGAADDSGLPNDRFFAVRPEGSVSTLKIQRTERGDSAVYLCASSLPGRGYTFGSGTRLTVV.

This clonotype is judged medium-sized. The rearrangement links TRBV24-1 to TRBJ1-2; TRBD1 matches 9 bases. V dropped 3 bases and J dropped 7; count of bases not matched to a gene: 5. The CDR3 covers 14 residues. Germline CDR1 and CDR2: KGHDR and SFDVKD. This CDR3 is CATSDTGQGSGYTF. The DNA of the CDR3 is TGTGCCACCAGTGATACGGGACAGGGAAGTGGCTACACCTTC.

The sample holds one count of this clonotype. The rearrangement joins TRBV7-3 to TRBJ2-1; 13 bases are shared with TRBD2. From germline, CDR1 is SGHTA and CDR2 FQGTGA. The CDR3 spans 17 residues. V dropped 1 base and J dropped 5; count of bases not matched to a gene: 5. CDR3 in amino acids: CASSLMTSGRPDNEQFF. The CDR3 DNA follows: TGTGCCAGCAGCTTAATGACTAGCGGGAGGCCTGACAATGAGCAGTTCTTC.

The DNA of the CDR3 is TGTGCCACCAGCAGTATGGACAGGGGCAATGAGCAGTTCTTC. Translated: CATSSMDRGNEQFF. The chain employs TRBV15 and TRBJ2-1, with 9 nucleotides matching TRBD1. The length of the CDR3 is 14 residues. Germline lookup yields CDR1 LNHNV and CDR2 YYDKDF (reference sequence). With 3 bases clipped from V and 6 bases from J, the junction kept 3 bases outside the gene matches.

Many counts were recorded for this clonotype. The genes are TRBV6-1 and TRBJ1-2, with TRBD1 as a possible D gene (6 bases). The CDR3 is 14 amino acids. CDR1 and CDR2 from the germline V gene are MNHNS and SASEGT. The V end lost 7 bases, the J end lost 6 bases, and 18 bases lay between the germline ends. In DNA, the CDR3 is TGTGCCAGCATTAGACAGGTAGCGAGTGATGGCTACACCTTC. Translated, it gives CASIRQVASDGYTF.

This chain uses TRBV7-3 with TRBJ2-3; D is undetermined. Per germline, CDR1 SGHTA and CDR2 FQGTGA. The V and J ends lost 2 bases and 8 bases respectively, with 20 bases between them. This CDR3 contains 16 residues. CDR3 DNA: TGTGCCAGCAGCTTAGGACCCGCCGTCCCTGCTAGTACGCAGTATTTT. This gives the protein CASSLGPAVPASTQYF.

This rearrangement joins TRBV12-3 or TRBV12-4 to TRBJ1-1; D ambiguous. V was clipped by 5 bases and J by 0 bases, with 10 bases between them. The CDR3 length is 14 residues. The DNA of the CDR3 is TGTGCCAGCAGTCCACAGCTCATGAACACTGAAGCTTTCTTT. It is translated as CASSPQLMNTEAFF.

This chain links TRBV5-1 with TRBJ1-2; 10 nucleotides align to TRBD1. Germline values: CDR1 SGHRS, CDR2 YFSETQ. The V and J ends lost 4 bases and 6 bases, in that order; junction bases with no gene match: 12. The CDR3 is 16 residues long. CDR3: CASSIVGTGAYDGYTF. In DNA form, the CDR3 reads TGCGCCAGCAGCATTGTAGGGACAGGGGCTTACGATGGCTACACCTTC.

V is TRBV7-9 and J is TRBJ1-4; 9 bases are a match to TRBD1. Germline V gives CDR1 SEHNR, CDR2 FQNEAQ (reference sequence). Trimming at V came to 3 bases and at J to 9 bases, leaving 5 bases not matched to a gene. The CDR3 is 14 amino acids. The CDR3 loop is CASSFGTGQKKLFF. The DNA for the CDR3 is TGTGCCAGCAGCTTCGGGACAGGGCAGAAAAAACTGTTTTTT.

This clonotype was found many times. CDR3 sequence reads: CASSLGGRNTEAFF. In DNA, the CDR3 is TGTGCCAGTAGTTTGGGGGGCAGGAACACTGAAGCTTTCTTT. The chain carries TRBV19 and TRBJ1-1, with D perhaps matching TRBD1 (6 bases). CDR3 length equals 14 residues. V lost 5 bases to trimming and J lost 1 base, with 11 bases between them. Per germline, CDR1 LNHDA and CDR2 SQIVND (reference sequence). The variable domain in full, with the rest retrieved from reference TRBV19 and TRBJ1-1, is DGGITQSPKYLFRKEGQNVTLSCEQNLNHDAMYWYRQDPGQGLRLIYYSQIVNDFQKGDIAEGYSVSREKKESFPLTVTSAQKNPTAFYLCASSLGGRNTEAFFGQGTRLTVV.

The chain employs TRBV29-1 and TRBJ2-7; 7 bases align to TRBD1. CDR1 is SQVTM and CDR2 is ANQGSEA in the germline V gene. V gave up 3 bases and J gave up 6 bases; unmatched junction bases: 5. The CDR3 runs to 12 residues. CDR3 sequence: CSVEEGGVEQYF. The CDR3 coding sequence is TGCAGCGTTGAGGAAGGGGGCGTCGAGCAGTACTTC.

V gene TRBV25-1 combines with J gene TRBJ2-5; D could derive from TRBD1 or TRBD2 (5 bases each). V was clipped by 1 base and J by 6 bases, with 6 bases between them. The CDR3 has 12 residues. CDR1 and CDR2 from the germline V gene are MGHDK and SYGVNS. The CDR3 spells CASSEWGKTQYF. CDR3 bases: TGTGCCAGCAGTGAATGGGGGAAGACCCAGTACTTC.

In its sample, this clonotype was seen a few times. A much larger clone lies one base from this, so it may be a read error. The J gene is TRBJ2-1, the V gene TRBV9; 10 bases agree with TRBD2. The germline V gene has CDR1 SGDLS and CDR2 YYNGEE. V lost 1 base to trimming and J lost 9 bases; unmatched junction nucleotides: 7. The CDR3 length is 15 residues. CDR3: CASSVSSGRFGEQFF. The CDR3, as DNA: TGTGCCAGCAGCGTATCTAGCGGGAGATTTGGTGAGCAGTTCTTC.

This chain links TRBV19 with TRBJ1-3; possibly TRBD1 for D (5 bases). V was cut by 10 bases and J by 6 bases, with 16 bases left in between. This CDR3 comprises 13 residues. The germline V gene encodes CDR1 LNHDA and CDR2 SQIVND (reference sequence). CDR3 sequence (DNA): TGTGCCACCCTTGACAGCGAGGAAAACACCATATATTTT. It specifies CATLDSEENTIYF.

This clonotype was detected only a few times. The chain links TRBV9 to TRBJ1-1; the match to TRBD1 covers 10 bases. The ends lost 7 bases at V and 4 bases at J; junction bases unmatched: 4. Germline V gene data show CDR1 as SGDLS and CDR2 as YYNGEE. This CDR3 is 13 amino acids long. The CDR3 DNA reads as TGTGCCAGCGGACAGGGGGGGAGCACTGAAGCTTTCTTT. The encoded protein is CASGQGGSTEAFF.

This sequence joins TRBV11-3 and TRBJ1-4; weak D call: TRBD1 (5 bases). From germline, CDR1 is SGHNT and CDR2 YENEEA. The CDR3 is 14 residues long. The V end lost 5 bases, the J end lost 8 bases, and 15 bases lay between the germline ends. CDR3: CASSEGRGGEKLFF. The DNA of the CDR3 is TGTGCCAGCAGCGAGGGACGGGGAGGCGAAAAACTGTTTTTT.

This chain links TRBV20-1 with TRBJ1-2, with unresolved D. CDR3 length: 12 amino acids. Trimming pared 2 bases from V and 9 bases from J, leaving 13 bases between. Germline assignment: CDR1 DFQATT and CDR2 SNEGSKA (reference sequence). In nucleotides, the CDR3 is TGCAGTGCTAGAAGGGATCCCGGGAGCTACACCTTC. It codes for CSARRDPGSYTF.